A selection of T cell receptor beta chains follows, all from one sample in a study of shared clonotypes between healthy human individuals. Clones were sequenced by immunoSEQ multiplex PCR, and TCRdb holds only the in-frame ones, with some missing. The sample contains approximately 600,000 clones, approximately 95% of which appear only once. Sequencing was performed on naive CD8+ T cells sorted from blood. The receptors originated from a woman in her 30s in good health. Both conserved end residues are part of each CDR3. Fields, in order: J gene, clone size, V gene, D gene, CDR3 DNA, CDR3 protein. The D gene is left open where the match is weak. The listing skips clone size in some rows; elsewhere it reads once, few, many or a size class.

TRBJ1-1 | . | TRBV30 | . | TGTGCCTGGATTGGGCCAGAAGCTTTCTTT | CAWIGPEAFF
TRBJ1-5 | . | TRBV19 | . | TGTGCCGGAGATTTGGGCCCACCGACAGGCGGTCAGCCCCAGCATTTT | CAGDLGPPTGGQPQHF
TRBJ2-2 | . | TRBV10-1 | . | TGCGCCAGCAGTGAGTCGTTTCCCACCGGGGAGCTGTTTTTT | CASSESFPTGELFF
TRBJ1-1 | . | TRBV20-1 | . | TGCAGTGCAAGACAGAGCCTTGAAGCTTTCTTT | CSARQSLEAFF
TRBJ2-7 | . | TRBV27 | TRBD2 | TGTGCCAGCAGTTTATTTCGGGGGGACGAGCAGTACTTC | CASSLFRGDEQYF
TRBJ1-2 | once | TRBV28 | . | TGTGCCAGCAGTTTAGACAAGATCAAGATCTATGGCTACACCTTC | CASSLDKIKIYGYTF
TRBJ2-5 | . | TRBV28 | . | TGTGCCAGCAGTCAAAGGGACGGACAAGAGACCCAGTACTTC | CASSQRDGQETQYF
TRBJ2-7 | . | TRBV11-2 | . | TGTGCCAGCAGCTGGGACCTTTCCTACGAGCAGTACTTC | CASSWDLSYEQYF
TRBJ1-2 | . | TRBV6-1 | . | TGTGCCAGCAGCACAGGGAACTATGGCTACACCTTC | CASSTGNYGYTF
TRBJ2-2 | . | TRBV9 | TRBD2 | TGTGCCAGCAGCGTAGTAGCGGGAGGCACCGGGGAGCTGTTTTTT | CASSVVAGGTGELFF
TRBJ2-3 | . | TRBV11-2 | . | TGTGCCAGCACCCAAGGGGCGGTAACAGGGACAGATACGCAGTATTTT | CASTQGAVTGTDTQYF
TRBJ2-7 | . | TRBV5-6 | . | TGTGCCAGCAGCTTGGCTGCGGGAAGGGCCTACGAGCAGTACTTC | CASSLAAGRAYEQYF
TRBJ1-1 | . | TRBV5-1 | TRBD1 | TGCGCCAGCAGCTTGGGACAGGGGCGTCACACTGAAGCTTTCTTT | CASSLGQGRHTEAFF
TRBJ2-7 | . | TRBV9 | . | TGTGCCAGCAGCGTAGAGGGGTCTTATGGCTACGAGCAGTACTTC | CASSVEGSYGYEQYF
TRBJ2-7 | . | TRBV14 | . | TGTGCCAGCAGCCAACAAGGCCTAGCGATCGACGAGCAGTACTTC | CASSQQGLAIDEQYF
TRBJ2-7 | . | TRBV29-1 | TRBD1 | TGCAGCGTCAAAACCGACAGGGCCGAGCAGTACTTC | CSVKTDRAEQYF
TRBJ1-3 | . | TRBV14 | . | TGTGCCAGCAGCCAAGGGTGGGAGACAGCCTCCTTCTCTGGAAACACCATATATTTT | CASSQGWETASFSGNTIYF
TRBJ2-1 | . | TRBV4-1 | TRBD1 | TGCGCCAGCAGCCAAGGGCCGGTTGGGACAGAATACAATGAGCAGTTCTTC | CASSQGPVGTEYNEQFF
TRBJ2-2 | . | TRBV9 | . | TGTGCCAGCAGCGGAGTTCGTACCGGGGAGCTGTTTTTT | CASSGVRTGELFF
TRBJ1-5 | . | TRBV27 | . | TGTGCCAGCAGTTCTTGGGGAAGGCCCCAGCATTTT | CASSSWGRPQHF
TRBJ1-1 | . | TRBV2 | . | TGTGCCAGCAGTGTTAAGGGCCGGACTGAAGCTTTCTTT | CASSVKGRTEAFF
TRBJ2-5 | . | TRBV9 | . | TGTGCCAGCAGCGTAGAAGGAGGGCAGGGAGAGACCCAGTACTTC | CASSVEGGQGETQYF
TRBJ2-1 | . | TRBV4-1 | TRBD2 | TGCGCCAGCAGCCAAGCCTACACTAGCGGAAAGTACAATGAGCAGTTCTTC | CASSQAYTSGKYNEQFF
TRBJ1-1 | . | TRBV27 | . | TGTGCCAGCATACTATTCCAGGGTTCGGGCACTGAAGCTTTCTTT | CASILFQGSGTEAFF
TRBJ1-5 | . | TRBV6-9 | . | TGTGCCAGCAGTTACCGGGGACCCGCCTATAGCAATCAGCCCCAGCATTTT | CASSYRGPAYSNQPQHF
TRBJ1-2 | once | TRBV14 | . | TGTGCCAGCAGCCTGTACAGGGACTTCTATGGCTACACCTTC | CASSLYRDFYGYTF
TRBJ2-2 | . | TRBV7-9 | . | TGTGCCAGCAGCCCCCTAGGGGGGATCACCGGGGAGCTGTTTTTT | CASSPLGGITGELFF
TRBJ2-2 | . | TRBV28 | TRBD2 | TGTGCCAGCGGGCGTCCTTTCGGTAGCGGGAGAAGCACCGGGGAGCTGTTTTTT | CASGRPFGSGRSTGELFF
TRBJ2-1 | . | TRBV5-1 | TRBD2 | TGCGCCAGCAGCTTATCCTATGGGCTAGCGGCAGACAATGAGCAGTTCTTC | CASSLSYGLAADNEQFF
TRBJ1-3 | . | TRBV28 | . | TGTGCCAGCGGAATTCCCCTGTCCAGGACAGACTCTGGAAACACCATATATTTT | CASGIPLSRTDSGNTIYF
TRBJ2-7 | . | TRBV28 | TRBD1 | TGTGCCAGCAGCTTACCCCGGGACAGAGCCTACGAGCAGTACTTC | CASSLPRDRAYEQYF
TRBJ1-5 | . | TRBV28 | . | TGTGCCAGCAGCCCGGGACCGATTAGCAATCAGCCCCAGCATTTT | CASSPGPISNQPQHF
TRBJ2-1 | . | TRBV28 | TRBD2 | TGTGCCAGCAGTCTGGGACTAGATTACAATGAGCAGTTCTTC | CASSLGLDYNEQFF
TRBJ1-1 | . | TRBV14 | TRBD1 | TGTGCCAGCAGCCCTAGGACAGGAAAACCCTTGAACACTGAAGCTTTCTTT | CASSPRTGKPLNTEAFF
TRBJ1-2 | . | TRBV4-1 | . | TGCGCCAGCAGCCAATCCGGCGTCGTGGATCGCTATGGCTACACCTTC | CASSQSGVVDRYGYTF
TRBJ2-7 | . | TRBV14 | . | TGTGCCAGCAGCCAAGATTGGGTAAGCCACGAGCAGTACTTC | CASSQDWVSHEQYF
TRBJ1-2 | . | TRBV4-1 | . | TGCGCCAGCAGCCAAACAGAGACCTATGGCTACACCTTC | CASSQTETYGYTF
TRBJ2-7 | . | TRBV5-1 | TRBD1 | TGCGCCAGCAGCACGGGACAGGGCACCTACGAGCAGTACTTC | CASSTGQGTYEQYF
TRBJ1-4 | . | TRBV6-5 | . | TGTGCCAGCAGTTCCATCGACAGGAAACTGTTTTTT | CASSSIDRKLFF
TRBJ1-6 | once | TRBV16 | TRBD1 | TGTGCCAGCAGCCAATGGCTCGGGGACAGTAATTCACCCCTCCACTTT | CASSQWLGDSNSPLHF
TRBJ1-1 | . | TRBV6-1 | . | TGTGCCAGCACCCGGGGGCGAAGGACTGAAGCTTTCTTT | CASTRGRRTEAFF
TRBJ1-1 | once | TRBV6-1 | . | TGTGCCAGCAGTGAGGAAACGGAAGCTTTCTTT | CASSEETEAFF
TRBJ1-2 | once | TRBV19 | TRBD1 | TGTGCCAGTAATAGGGACAGGGATGGCTACACCTTC | CASNRDRDGYTF
TRBJ2-5 | . | TRBV11-2 | TRBD2 | TGTGCCAGCAGAGAAACTAGCGGGAGGGCAGGAGAGACCCAGTACTTC | CASRETSGRAGETQYF
TRBJ2-2 | once | TRBV28 | . | TGTGCCAGCCACCGGGCCACAGAGGTCCCCGGGGAGCTGTTTTTT | CASHRATEVPGELFF
TRBJ2-7 | . | TRBV27 | TRBD2 | TGTGCCAGCAGTTCGGGACGCTTACTATCACAGGGACTAGCGGGAGTGTACGAGCAGTACTTC | CASSSGRLLSQGLAGVYEQYF
TRBJ1-2 | . | TRBV7-3 | . | TGTGCCAGCAGCCCATTACCCCCAGGGACCCTATCTAACTATGGCTACACCTTC | CASSPLPPGTLSNYGYTF
TRBJ1-1 | . | TRBV28 | . | TGTGCCAGCATGCGGGGGATTAACACTGAAGCTTTCTTT | CASMRGINTEAFF
TRBJ1-5 | . | TRBV19 | . | TGTGCCAGTAGTTTGGGGACCGGCGGCAATCAGCCCCAGCATTTT | CASSLGTGGNQPQHF
TRBJ2-1 | . | TRBV29-1 | TRBD1 | TGCAGCGTTGAAGGAGGGACAGGTGGCAATGAGCAGTTCTTC | CSVEGGTGGNEQFF
TRBJ2-1 | . | TRBV19 | . | TGTGCCAGTAGTATGGGCGAACCCTTCTACAATGAGCAGTTCTTC | CASSMGEPFYNEQFF
TRBJ2-2 | . | TRBV7-8 | . | TGTGCCAGCAGCAGGACGCCGGGCGGGGAGCTGTTTTTT | CASSRTPGGELFF
TRBJ1-1 | . | TRBV6-5 | . | TGTGCCAGCAGTTACTCGAGGGGGGGCGGTGAAGCTTTCTTT | CASSYSRGGGEAFF
TRBJ1-3 | . | TRBV11-2 | . | TGTGCCAGCAGCTTAGCGGCAGCCGGAAACACCATATATTTT | CASSLAAAGNTIYF
TRBJ2-1 | . | TRBV6-6 | . | TGTGCCAGCAGTTACTCGCTCGGGAATGAGCAGTTCTTC | CASSYSLGNEQFF
TRBJ2-1 | . | TRBV7-6 | TRBD1 | TGTGCCAGCAGCTTAGCGGGACAGAGTAACAATGAGCAGTTCTTC | CASSLAGQSNNEQFF
TRBJ2-7 | . | TRBV7-9 | TRBD2 | TGTGCCAGCAGCTTAGGGGGTTCAGCGGGGACCTACGAGCAGTACTTC | CASSLGGSAGTYEQYF
TRBJ1-1 | once | TRBV27 | . | TGTGCCAGCAGTCACAGACTAAGAACTGAAGCTTTCTTT | CASSHRLRTEAFF
TRBJ1-3 | . | TRBV7-8 | . | TGTGCCAGCAGCTTTGAGGCCAGCTCTGGAAACACCATATATTTT | CASSFEASSGNTIYF
TRBJ2-1 | . | TRBV27 | TRBD1 | TGTGCCAGCAGTCCTGGACAGGGTGGGTACAATGAGCAGTTCTTC | CASSPGQGGYNEQFF